These 8 T cell receptor beta chains were all obtained from the same sample, sequenced in a study of shared clonotypes between healthy human individuals. The method was immunoSEQ multiplex PCR; TCRdb's version includes in-frame clones alone and lacks a portion of them. The data contain about 450,000 clones, around 80% of them singletons. What was sequenced was PBMCs. The receptors shown here come from a middle-aged woman in good health. Some clones in this sample may be carry-over from other donors' samples.

The chain has TRBV7-2 and TRBJ2-1, with 8 positions matching TRBD1. The CDR3 is made up of 14 amino acids. After removal of 4 bases from V and 9 bases from J, the junction contained 8 bases not matched to a gene. CDR1 is SGHTA and CDR2 is FQGNSA in the germline V gene. CDR3 protein: CASSSDRVVGEQFF. The CDR3, as DNA: TGTGCCAGCAGCTCGGACAGGGTGGTAGGTGAGCAGTTCTTC.

Comment on this clone: With only one base between it and a far larger clone, this is likely a read error. The CDR3 DNA is TGCGCCAGCAGCCAAGATCATCAACTAGTGGGAGGTGGTACGCAGTATTTT. This codes for CASSQDHQLVGGGTQYF. V is TRBV4-1 and J is TRBJ2-3; D is possibly TRBD2 (6 bases). With 0 bases removed from V and 8 bases from J, the gap between germline ends came to 21 bases. CDR1 and CDR2 (germline): MGHRA, YSYEKL. This CDR3 spans 17 amino acids.

The chain couples TRBV5-5 to TRBJ2-3, with 9 bases identical to TRBD2. CDR1 is SGHKS, CDR2 YYEKEE, per germline (reference sequence). This CDR3 is built from 14 residues. V shed 4 bases, J shed 5 bases, and the junction held 5 bases outside the gene matches. For the CDR3, the DNA is TGTGCCAGCAGCCGGACTAGCGATATAGATACGCAGTATTTT. It specifies CASSRTSDIDTQYF.

V gene TRBV2 combines with J gene TRBJ2-2; 7 positions match TRBD1. The V gene's germline CDR1 is SNHLY and CDR2 FYNNEI. Trimming removed 6 bases from V and 1 base from J; junction bases left unmatched: 8. This CDR3 region has 16 residues. This chain's CDR3 is CASRDRQGRNTGELFF. The DNA of the CDR3 is TGTGCCAGCAGGGACCGACAGGGAAGGAACACCGGGGAGCTGTTTTTT. The complete variable domain, with remaining parts taken from reference TRBV2 and TRBJ2-2, reads EPEVTQTPSHQVTQMGQEVILRCVPISNHLYFYWYRQILGQKVEFLVSFYNNEISEKSEIFDDQFSVERPDGSNFTLKIRSTKLEDSAMYFCASRDRQGRNTGELFFGEGSRLTVL.

This clone is a singleton in its sample. The chain employs TRBV18 and TRBJ2-7; D perhaps matches TRBD1 (6 bases). Trimming removed 6 bases from V and 2 bases from J, with 17 bases in between. The CDR3 contains 15 residues. The germline V gene encodes CDR1 KGHSH and CDR2 LQKENI. The CDR3 DNA reads as TGTGCCAGCTCGCCTAGATCGACAGGCGCCTACGAGCAGTACTTC. Protein: CASSPRSTGAYEQYF.

The genes are TRBV7-2 and TRBJ2-7, with D hard to call. This CDR3 comprises 12 residues. V was pared by 2 bases and J by 9 bases, with 11 bases between. The V gene's germline CDR1 is SGHTA and CDR2 FQGNSA. CDR3 loop: CASSLPQVGQYF. In DNA form, the CDR3 reads TGTGCCAGCAGCTTACCCCAGGTCGGGCAGTACTTC.

This clone has just a few counts. The gene calls are TRBV10-3 and TRBJ2-3, with D unresolved. Looked up from germline, CDR1 is ENHRY and CDR2 is SYGVKD. V was clipped by 3 bases and J by 0 bases, with 7 bases between them. The CDR3 extends over 14 amino acids. The CDR3 DNA follows: TGTGCCATCAGTGATTGGGCCAGCACAGATACGCAGTATTTT. This codes for CAISDWASTDTQYF.

The chain is built from TRBV19 and TRBJ2-5; D might be TRBD1 (6 bases). The closer fit of TRBJ2-7 to the DNA end suggests the J call may be wrong. CDR1 LNHDA and CDR2 SQIVND come from the germline V gene (reference sequence). CDR3 length: 15 amino acids. The CDR3 bases are TGTGCCAGTAGTATAGGAGGGGACACTTCCTACGAGCAGTACTTC. It is translated as CASSIGGDTSYEQYF.